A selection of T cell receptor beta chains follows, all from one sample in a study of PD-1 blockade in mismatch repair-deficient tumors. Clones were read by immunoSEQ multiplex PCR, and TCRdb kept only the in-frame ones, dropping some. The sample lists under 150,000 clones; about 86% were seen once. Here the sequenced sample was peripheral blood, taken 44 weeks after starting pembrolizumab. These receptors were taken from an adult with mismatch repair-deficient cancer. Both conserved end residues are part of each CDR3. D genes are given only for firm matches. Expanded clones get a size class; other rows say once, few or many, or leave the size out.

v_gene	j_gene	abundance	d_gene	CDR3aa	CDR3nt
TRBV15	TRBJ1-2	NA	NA	CATSRQTSGGSGGYTF	TGTGCCACCAGCAGACAGACATCCGGAGGTTCGGGTGGCTACACCTTC
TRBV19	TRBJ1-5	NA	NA	CASSIVGADQPQHF	TGTGCCAGTAGTATAGTAGGAGCCGATCAGCCCCAGCATTTT
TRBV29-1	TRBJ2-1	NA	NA	CSVDTGEGYNEQFF	TGCAGCGTTGATACGGGAGAGGGTTACAATGAGCAGTTCTTC
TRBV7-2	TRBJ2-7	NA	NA	CASKGGGNNYEQYF	TGTGCCAGCAAGGGCGGCGGGAACAATTACGAGCAGTACTTC
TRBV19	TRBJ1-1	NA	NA	CASSIVVGQTEAFF	TGTGCCAGTAGTATAGTCGTAGGGCAGACTGAAGCTTTCTTT
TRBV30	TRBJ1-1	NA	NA	CAWSVFTGSAFF	TGTGCCTGGAGTGTGTTTACAGGGTCAGCTTTCTTT
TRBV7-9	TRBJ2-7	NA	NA	CASTSSSETYEQYF	TGTGCCAGTACCTCGAGTAGCGAGACCTACGAGCAGTACTTC
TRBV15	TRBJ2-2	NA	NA	CATSRGQNTGELFF	TGTGCCACCAGCCGCGGACAGAACACCGGGGAGCTGTTTTTT
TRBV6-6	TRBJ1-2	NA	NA	CASSYSGPWGYTF	TGTGCCAGCAGTTACTCGGGACCGTGGGGCTACACCTTC
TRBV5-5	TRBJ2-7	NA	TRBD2	CASSAGLAGGIPEQYF	TGTGCCAGCAGCGCGGGACTAGCGGGAGGAATCCCCGAGCAGTACTTC
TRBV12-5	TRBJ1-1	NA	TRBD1	CASGRGTGGITEAFF	TGTGCTAGTGGACGTGGGACAGGGGGTATCACTGAAGCTTTCTTT
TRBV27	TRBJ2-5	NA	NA	CASSFGGQETQYF	TGTGCCAGCAGTTTCGGGGGCCAAGAGACCCAGTACTTC
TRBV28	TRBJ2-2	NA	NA	CASSLRAPGELFF	TGTGCCAGCAGTTTAAGGGCCCCCGGGGAGCTGTTTTTT
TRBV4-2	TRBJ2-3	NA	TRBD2	CASSLPRGRANITDTQYF	TGTGCCAGCAGCCTCCCTCGCGGGAGGGCCAATATTACAGATACGCAGTATTTT
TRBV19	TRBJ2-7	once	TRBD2	CASSIVAGGAYEQYF	TGTGCCAGTAGTATAGTCGCGGGAGGTGCCTACGAGCAGTACTTC
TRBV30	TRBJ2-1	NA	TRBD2	CAWSPRLGGRYNEQFF	TGTGCCTGGAGTCCCCGGCTCGGCGGGAGGTACAATGAGCAGTTCTTC
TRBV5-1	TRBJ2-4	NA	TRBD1	CASSLSRTGDIQYF	TGCGCCAGCAGCTTGAGCAGGACAGGGGACATTCAGTACTTC
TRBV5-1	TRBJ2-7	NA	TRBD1	CASSLDLRDRVVEQYF	TGCGCCAGCAGCCTAGACCTCCGGGACAGGGTAGTCGAGCAGTACTTC
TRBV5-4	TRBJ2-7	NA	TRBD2	CASSFGSGRDYEQYF	TGTGCCAGCAGCTTCGGTAGCGGGAGGGACTACGAGCAGTACTTC
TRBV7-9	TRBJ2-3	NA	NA	CASSLAGGTTDTQYF	TGTGCCAGCAGCTTAGCGGGAGGAACCACAGATACGCAGTATTTT
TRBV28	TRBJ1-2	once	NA	CASNPGGYYGYTF	TGTGCCAGCAACCCTGGGGGTTACTATGGCTACACCTTC
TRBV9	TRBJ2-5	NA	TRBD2	CASSVGGLGEETQYF	TGTGCCAGCAGCGTAGGGGGACTAGGGGAAGAGACCCAGTACTTC
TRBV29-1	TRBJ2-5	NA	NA	CSVVGKGGFQETQYF	TGCAGCGTTGTGGGGAAAGGGGGGTTTCAAGAGACCCAGTACTTC
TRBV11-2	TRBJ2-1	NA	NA	CASSLEGWGRLNNEQFF	TGTGCCAGCAGCTTAGAGGGTTGGGGGAGATTGAACAATGAGCAGTTCTTC
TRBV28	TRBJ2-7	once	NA	CASISTLWLGTYEQYF	TGTGCCAGCATATCTACTTTGTGGTTAGGGACCTACGAGCAGTACTTC
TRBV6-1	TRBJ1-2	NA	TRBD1	CASSTGQGINGYTF	TGTGCCAGCAGTACCGGACAGGGAATTAATGGCTACACCTTC
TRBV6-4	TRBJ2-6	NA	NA	CASSSVRTRQSRANVLTF	TGTGCCAGCAGTTCGGTCCGCACACGACAAAGTCGGGCCAACGTCCTGACTTTC
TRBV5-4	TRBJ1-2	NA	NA	CASSSEWVKAF	TGTGCCAGCAGCTCAGAATGGGTGAAAGCCTTC
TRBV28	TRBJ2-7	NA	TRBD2	CASSRTSGSDEQYF	TGTGCCAGCAGTCGGACTAGCGGGAGTGACGAGCAGTACTTC
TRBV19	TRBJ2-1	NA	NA	CASSHTSSNEQFF	TGTGCCAGTAGTCACACTAGTTCCAATGAGCAGTTCTTC
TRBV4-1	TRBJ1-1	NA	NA	CASSQERGWEAFF	TGCGCCAGCAGCCAAGAAAGGGGGTGGGAAGCTTTCTTT
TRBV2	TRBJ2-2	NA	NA	CASSAPNRVGGELFF	TGTGCCAGCAGTGCCCCAAACAGGGTCGGCGGGGAGCTGTTTTTT
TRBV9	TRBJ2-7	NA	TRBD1	CASSAGTGEYEQYF	TGTGCCAGCAGCGCGGGGACAGGCGAGTACGAGCAGTACTTC
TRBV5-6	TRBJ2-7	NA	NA	CASSLGASYEQYF	TGTGCCAGCAGCTTGGGAGCCTCCTACGAGCAGTACTTC
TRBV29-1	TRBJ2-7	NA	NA	CSVEEVGWNEQYF	TGCAGCGTTGAAGAGGTGGGATGGAACGAGCAGTACTTC
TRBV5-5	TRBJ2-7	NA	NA	CASSLTDFYEQYF	TGTGCCAGCAGCTTGACCGACTTCTACGAGCAGTACTTC
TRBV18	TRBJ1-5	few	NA	CASSLVNNQPQHF	TGTGCCAGCTCACTGGTCAACAATCAGCCCCAGCATTTT
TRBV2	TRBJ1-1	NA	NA	CASSDGREAFF	TGTGCCAGCAGTGACGGCAGAGAAGCTTTCTTT
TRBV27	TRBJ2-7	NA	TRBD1	CASSAIRDRYHYEQYF	TGTGCCAGCAGCGCCATCCGGGACAGATATCACTACGAGCAGTACTTC
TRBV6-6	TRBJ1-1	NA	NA	CASSLAENTEAFF	TGTGCCAGCAGTTTGGCAGAGAACACTGAAGCTTTCTTT
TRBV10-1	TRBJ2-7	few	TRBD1	CASSEDRVPGEQYF	TGCGCCAGCAGTGAGGACAGGGTGCCGGGCGAGCAGTACTTC
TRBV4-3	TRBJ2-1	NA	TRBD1	CASSQDEETGAYNEQFF	TGCGCCAGCAGCCAAGATGAGGAGACAGGGGCCTACAATGAGCAGTTCTTC
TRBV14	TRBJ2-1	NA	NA	CASSQFSGGGYNEQFF	TGTGCCAGCAGCCAATTCAGTGGGGGAGGCTACAATGAGCAGTTCTTC
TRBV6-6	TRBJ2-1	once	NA	CASSRQNEQFF	TGTGCCAGCAGTAGACAGAATGAGCAGTTCTTC
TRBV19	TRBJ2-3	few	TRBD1	CASTPGQGASTQYF	TGTGCCAGTACTCCGGGACAGGGGGCTTCGACGCAGTATTTT
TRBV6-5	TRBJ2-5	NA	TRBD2	CASSPAGARETQYF	TGTGCCAGCTCTCCAGCGGGAGCTAGAGAGACCCAGTACTTC
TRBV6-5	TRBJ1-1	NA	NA	CASSYRPRVVRTEAFF	TGTGCCAGCAGTTACAGACCACGGGTAGTTCGAACTGAAGCTTTCTTT